The present entry profiles one TCR beta chain with its context. Its antigen is currently unknown. The V and J ends lost 5 bases and 7 bases, in that order; junction bases with no gene match: 4. Germline CDR1 SEHNR, CDR2 FQNEAQ (reference sequence). The CDR3 runs to 12 residues. This entry is derived from a study of cytomegalovirus exposure and HLA in healthy donors. Study in general: Among about 380 genotyped donors, around 81% fell in the Caucasian-associated ancestry cluster.

PCR primers comprised 60 Vbeta and 13 Jbeta primers. Some clones are missing from TCRdb's copy, which holds only in-frame ones; the method was immunoSEQ multiplex PCR. Recorded here are 100,000 to 150,000 clones; the top ten clones represent 2% to 2.5%. Findings and caveats of the study: Being productive about 90% or about 30% of the time was typical of most TCR beta V segments in an earlier analysis. Available immune exposure information covered CMV serostatus only. Researchers catalogued some 160 TCR beta chains as cytomegalovirus-associated.

The clonotype originates from a man aged 35 to 55 in good health and CMV-seronegative. The specimen was PBMCs. This rearrangement joins TRBV7-9 to TRBJ1-1, with 7 bases aligning to TRBD1. DNA of the CDR3: TGTGCCAGCAGCCCGACAGGGAGTGAAGCTTTCTTT. Amino acid sequence: CASSPTGSEAFF.